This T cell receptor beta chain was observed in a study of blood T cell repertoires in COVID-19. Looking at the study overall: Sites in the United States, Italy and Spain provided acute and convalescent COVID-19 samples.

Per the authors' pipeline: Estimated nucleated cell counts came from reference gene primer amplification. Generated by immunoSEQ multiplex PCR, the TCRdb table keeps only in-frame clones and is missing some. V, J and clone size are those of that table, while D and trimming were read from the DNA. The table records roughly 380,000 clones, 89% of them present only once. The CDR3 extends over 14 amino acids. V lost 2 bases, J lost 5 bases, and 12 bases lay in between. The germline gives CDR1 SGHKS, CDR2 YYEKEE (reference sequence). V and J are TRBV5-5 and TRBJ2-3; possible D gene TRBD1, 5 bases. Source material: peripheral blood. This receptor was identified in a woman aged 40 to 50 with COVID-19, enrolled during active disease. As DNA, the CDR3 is TGTGCCAGCAGCTTTCGTCAGGGCGAAGATACGCAGTATTTT. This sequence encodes CASSFRQGEDTQYF.